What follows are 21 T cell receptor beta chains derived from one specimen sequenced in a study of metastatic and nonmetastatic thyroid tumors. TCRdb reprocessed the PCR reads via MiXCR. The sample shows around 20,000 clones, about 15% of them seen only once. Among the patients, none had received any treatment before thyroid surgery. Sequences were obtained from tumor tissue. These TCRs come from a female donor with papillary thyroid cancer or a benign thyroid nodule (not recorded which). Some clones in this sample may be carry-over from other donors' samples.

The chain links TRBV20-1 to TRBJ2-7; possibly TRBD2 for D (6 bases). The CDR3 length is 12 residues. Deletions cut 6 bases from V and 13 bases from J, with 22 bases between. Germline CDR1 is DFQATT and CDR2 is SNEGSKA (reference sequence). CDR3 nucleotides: TGCAGTGCAAACGCTAGACTAGAGGATCATTACTTC. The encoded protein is CSANARLEDHYF.

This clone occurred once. The CDR3 reads CACGWGGDTQYF. CDR3 coding DNA: TGTGCCTGTGGGTGGGGCGGAGATACGCAGTATTTT. This sequence joins TRBV30 and TRBJ2-3; TRBD1 is a possible D gene (5 bases). CDR3 length equals 12 residues. Trimming left V 6 bases short and J 5 bases short, with 12 bases between. CDR1 is GTSNPN, CDR2 SVGIG, per germline (reference sequence). The full variable domain, with the rest looked up from reference TRBV30 and TRBJ2-3, is SQTIHQWPATLVQPVGSPLSLECTVEGTSNPNLYWYRQAAGRGLQLLFYSVGIGQISSEVPQNLSASRPQDRQFILSSKKLLLSDSGFYLCACGWGGDTQYFGPGTRLTVL.

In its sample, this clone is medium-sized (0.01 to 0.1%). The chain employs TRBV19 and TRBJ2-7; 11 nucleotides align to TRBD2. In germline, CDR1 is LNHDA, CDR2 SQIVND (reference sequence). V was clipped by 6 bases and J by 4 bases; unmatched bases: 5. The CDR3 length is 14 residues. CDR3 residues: CASSQGLADYEQYF. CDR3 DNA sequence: TGTGCCAGTAGCCAGGGACTAGCGGATTACGAGCAGTACTTC.

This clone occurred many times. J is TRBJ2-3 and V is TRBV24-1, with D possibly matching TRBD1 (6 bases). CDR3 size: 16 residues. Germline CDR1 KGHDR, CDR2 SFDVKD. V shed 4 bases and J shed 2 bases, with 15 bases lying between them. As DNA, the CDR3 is TGTGCCACCAGTGAACCCAGGGGACCCCACACAGATACGCAGTATTTT. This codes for CATSEPRGPHTDTQYF.

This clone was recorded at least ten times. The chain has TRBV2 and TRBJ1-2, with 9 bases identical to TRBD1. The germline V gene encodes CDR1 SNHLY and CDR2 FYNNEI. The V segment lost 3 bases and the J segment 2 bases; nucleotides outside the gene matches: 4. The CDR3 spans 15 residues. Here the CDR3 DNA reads TGTGCCAGCAGTGAGACAGGGGGTACGAACTATGGCTACACCTTC. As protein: CASSETGGTNYGYTF.

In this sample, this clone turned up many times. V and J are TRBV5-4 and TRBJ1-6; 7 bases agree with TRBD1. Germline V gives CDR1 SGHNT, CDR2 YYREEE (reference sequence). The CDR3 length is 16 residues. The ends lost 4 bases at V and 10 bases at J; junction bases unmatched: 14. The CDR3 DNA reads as TGTGCCAGCAGCCCTGGGGGACGACAGGGAGGGTCACCCCTCCACTTT. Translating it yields CASSPGGRQGGSPLHF.

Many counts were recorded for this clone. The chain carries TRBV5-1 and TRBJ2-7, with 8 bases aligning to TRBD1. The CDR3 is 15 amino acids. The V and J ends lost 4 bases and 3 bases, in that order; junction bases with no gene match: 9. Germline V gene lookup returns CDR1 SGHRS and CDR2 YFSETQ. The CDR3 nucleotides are TGCGCCAGCAGCCTTGGACAGACAGGGGTCTACGAGCAGTACTTC. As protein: CASSLGQTGVYEQYF.

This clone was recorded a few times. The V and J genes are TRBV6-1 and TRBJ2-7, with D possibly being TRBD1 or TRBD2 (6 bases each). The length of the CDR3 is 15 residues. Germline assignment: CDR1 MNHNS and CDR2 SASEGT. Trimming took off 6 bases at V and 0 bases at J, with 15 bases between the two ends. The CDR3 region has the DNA TGTGCCAGCAGCGAGAGGGGGGCATGCTCCTACGAGCAGTACTTC. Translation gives CASSERGACSYEQYF.

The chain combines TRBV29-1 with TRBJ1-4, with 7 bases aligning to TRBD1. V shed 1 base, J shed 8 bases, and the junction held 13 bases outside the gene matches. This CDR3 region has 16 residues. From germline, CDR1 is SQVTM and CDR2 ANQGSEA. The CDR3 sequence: CSVEADRSTTGEKLFF. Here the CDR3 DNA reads TGCAGCGTTGAAGCGGACAGGTCCACAACCGGCGAAAAACTGTTTTTT.

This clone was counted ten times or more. The chain's CDR3 is CASNNRDTGELFF. The DNA of the CDR3 is TGTGCCAGCAATAACAGGGACACCGGGGAGCTGTTTTTT. The V call is TRBV2, the J call TRBJ2-2, with TRBD1 as a possible D gene (6 bases). This CDR3 is built from 13 residues. CDR1 is SNHLY, CDR2 FYNNEI, per germline. Trimming stripped 7 bases from V and 3 bases from J, with 9 bases between.

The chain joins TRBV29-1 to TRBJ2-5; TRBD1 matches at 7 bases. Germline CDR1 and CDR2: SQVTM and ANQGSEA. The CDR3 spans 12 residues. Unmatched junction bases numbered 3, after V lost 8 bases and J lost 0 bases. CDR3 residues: CSLQGYQETQYF. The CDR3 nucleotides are TGCAGCTTACAGGGGTACCAAGAGACCCAGTACTTC.

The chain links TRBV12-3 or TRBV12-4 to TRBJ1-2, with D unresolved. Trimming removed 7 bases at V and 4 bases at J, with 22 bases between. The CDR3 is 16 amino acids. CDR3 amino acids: CASIQHTVGAGYGYTF. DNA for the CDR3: TGTGCCAGCATTCAACACACAGTGGGCGCGGGCTATGGCTACACCTTC.

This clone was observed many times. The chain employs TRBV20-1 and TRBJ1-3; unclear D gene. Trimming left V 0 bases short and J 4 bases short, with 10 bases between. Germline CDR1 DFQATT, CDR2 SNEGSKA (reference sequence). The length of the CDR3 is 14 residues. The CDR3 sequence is CSARESWGGNTIYF. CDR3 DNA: TGCAGTGCTAGAGAGAGTTGGGGAGGAAACACCATATATTTT.

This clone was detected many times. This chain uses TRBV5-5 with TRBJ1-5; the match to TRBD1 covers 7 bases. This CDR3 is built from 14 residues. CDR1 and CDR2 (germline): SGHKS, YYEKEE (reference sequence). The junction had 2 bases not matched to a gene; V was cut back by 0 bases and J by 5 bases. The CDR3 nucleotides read TGTGCCAGCAGCTTGGGACAGGGCGATCAGCCCCAGCATTTT. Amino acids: CASSLGQGDQPQHF.

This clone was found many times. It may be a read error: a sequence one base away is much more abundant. The CDR3 protein is CTSSYSNRNTGELFF. DNA for the CDR3: TGTACCAGCAGTTACTCTAACAGGAACACCGGGGAGCTGTTTTTT. The gene calls are TRBV6-5 and TRBJ2-2; no definite D call. The CDR3 spans 15 residues. From germline, CDR1 is MNHEY and CDR2 SVGAGI.

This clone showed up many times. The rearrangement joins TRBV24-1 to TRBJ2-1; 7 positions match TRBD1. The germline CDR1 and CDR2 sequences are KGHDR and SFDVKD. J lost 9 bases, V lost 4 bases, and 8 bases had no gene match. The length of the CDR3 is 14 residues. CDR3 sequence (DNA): TGTGCCACCAGTGAGAGTAGAGGGGGCTCTGAGCAGTTCTTC. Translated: CATSESRGGSEQFF.

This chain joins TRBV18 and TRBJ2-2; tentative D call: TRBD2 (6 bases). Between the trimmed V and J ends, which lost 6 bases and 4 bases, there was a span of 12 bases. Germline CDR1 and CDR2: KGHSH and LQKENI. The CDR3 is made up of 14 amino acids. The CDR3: CASSIAELTGELFF. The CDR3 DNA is TGTGCCAGCTCCATAGCGGAACTCACCGGGGAGCTGTTTTTT.

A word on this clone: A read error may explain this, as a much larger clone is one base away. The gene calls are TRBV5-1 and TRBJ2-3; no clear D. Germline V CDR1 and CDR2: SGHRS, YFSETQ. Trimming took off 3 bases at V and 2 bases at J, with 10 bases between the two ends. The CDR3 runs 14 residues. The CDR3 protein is CASSSAGNTDTQYF. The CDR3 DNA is TGCGCCAGCAGCTCGGCCGGCAACACAGATACGCAGTATTTT.

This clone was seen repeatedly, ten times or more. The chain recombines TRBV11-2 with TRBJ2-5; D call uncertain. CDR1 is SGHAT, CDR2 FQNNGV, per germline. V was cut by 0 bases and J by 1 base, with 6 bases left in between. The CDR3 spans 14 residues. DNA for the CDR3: TGTGCCAGCAGCTTAGAAAGGGTCCAAGAGACCCAGTACTTC. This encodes CASSLERVQETQYF.

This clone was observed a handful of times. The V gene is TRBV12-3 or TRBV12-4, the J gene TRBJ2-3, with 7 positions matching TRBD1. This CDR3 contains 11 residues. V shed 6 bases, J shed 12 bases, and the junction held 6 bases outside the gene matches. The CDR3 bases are TGTGCCAGCAGACGACAGGGTGTTCAGTATTTT. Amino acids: CASRRQGVQYF.

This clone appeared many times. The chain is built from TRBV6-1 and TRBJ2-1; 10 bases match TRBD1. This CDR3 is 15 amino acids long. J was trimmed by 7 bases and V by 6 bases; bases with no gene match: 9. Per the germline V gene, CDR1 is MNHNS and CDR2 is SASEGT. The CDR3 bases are TGTGCCAGCAGCCCCGGGACAGGGGAGTGGAATGAGCAGTTCTTC. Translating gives CASSPGTGEWNEQFF.